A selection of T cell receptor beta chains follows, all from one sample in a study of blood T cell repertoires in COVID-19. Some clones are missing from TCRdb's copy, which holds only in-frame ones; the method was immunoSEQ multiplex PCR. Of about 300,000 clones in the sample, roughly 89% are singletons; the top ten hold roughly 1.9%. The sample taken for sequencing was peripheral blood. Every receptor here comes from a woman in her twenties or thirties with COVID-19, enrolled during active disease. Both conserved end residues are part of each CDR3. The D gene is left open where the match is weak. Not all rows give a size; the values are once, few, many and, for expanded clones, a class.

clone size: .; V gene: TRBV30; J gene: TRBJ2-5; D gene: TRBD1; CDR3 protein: CAWSQGQALEETQYF; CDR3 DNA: TGTGCCTGGAGCCAGGGACAGGCGCTGGAAGAGACCCAGTACTTC
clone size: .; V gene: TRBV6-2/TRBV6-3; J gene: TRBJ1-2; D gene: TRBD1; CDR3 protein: CASSLNRDRDLLDYGYTF; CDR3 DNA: TGTGCCAGCAGCTTGAACCGGGACAGAGACCTCTTGGACTATGGCTACACCTTC
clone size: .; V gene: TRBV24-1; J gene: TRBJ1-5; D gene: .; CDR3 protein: CATSDPRQPNQPQHF; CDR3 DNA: TGTGCCACCAGTGATCCCAGACAGCCCAATCAGCCCCAGCATTTT
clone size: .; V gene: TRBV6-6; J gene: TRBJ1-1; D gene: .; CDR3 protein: CASKTGSLDTEAFF; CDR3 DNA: TGTGCCAGCAAAACAGGGTCCCTTGACACTGAAGCTTTCTTT
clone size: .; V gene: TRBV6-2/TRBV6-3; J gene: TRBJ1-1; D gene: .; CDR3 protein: CASSWRRDLNTEAFF; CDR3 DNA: TGTGCCAGCAGCTGGAGGCGGGACCTGAACACTGAAGCTTTCTTT
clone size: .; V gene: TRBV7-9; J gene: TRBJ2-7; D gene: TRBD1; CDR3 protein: CASSRGTGGTLGGLYEQYF; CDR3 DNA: TGTGCCAGCAGCCGCGGGACAGGAGGGACGCTAGGTGGACTTTACGAGCAGTACTTC
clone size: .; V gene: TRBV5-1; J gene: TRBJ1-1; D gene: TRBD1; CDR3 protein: CASSLTSSLRGRGLGNTEAFF; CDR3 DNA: TGCGCCAGCAGCTTGACCTCCTCGCTCCGAGGCAGGGGGCTTGGGAACACTGAAGCTTTCTTT
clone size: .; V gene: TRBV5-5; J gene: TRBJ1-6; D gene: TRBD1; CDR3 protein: CASSPVPGQGVSPLHF; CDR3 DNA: TGTGCCAGCAGCCCTGTTCCGGGACAGGGGGTGTCACCCCTCCACTTT
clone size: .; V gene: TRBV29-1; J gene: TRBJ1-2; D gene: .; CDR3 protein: CSVDRDYGYTF; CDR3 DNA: TGCAGCGTTGACAGGGACTATGGCTACACCTTC
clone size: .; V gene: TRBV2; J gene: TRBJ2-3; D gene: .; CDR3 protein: CASSEMQGVGTDTQYF; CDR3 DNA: TGTGCCAGCAGTGAAATGCAGGGCGTGGGCACAGATACGCAGTATTTT
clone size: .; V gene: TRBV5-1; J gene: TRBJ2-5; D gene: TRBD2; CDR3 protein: CASAGGAGETQYF; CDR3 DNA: TGCGCCAGCGCCGGGGGGGCCGGGGAGACCCAGTACTTC
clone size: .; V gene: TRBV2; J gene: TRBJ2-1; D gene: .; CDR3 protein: CASSPIPYNEQFF; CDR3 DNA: TGTGCCAGCAGCCCTATCCCCTACAATGAGCAGTTCTTC
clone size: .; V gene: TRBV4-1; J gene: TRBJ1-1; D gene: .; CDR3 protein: CASSQDRGDSEAFF; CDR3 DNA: TGCGCCAGCAGCCAAGATCGAGGGGACTCTGAAGCTTTCTTT
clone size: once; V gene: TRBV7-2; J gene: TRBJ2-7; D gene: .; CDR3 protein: CASSYGSSYEQYF; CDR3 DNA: TGTGCCAGCAGCTACGGGAGCTCCTACGAGCAGTACTTC
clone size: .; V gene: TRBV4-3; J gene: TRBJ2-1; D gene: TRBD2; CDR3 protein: CASSQDRLLAGGNNEQFF; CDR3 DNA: TGCGCCAGCAGCCAAGATCGCCTCCTGGCGGGGGGAAACAATGAGCAGTTCTTC
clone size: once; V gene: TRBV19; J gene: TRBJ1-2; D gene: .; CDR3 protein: CASSISALNYGYTF; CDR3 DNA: TGTGCCAGTAGTATATCCGCGCTAAACTATGGCTACACCTTC
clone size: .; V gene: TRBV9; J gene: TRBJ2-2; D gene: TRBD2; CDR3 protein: CASSGSSGGAQTGELFF; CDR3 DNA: TGTGCCAGCAGCGGATCTAGCGGGGGGGCCCAAACCGGGGAGCTGTTTTTT
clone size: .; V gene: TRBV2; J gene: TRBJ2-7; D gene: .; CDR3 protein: CASRGMRTHEQYF; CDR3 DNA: TGTGCCAGCAGGGGCATGCGTACCCACGAGCAGTACTTC
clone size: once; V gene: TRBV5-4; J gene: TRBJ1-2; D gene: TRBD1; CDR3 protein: CASRDRDRGFGGYTF; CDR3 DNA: TGTGCCAGCAGGGACCGGGACAGGGGCTTCGGAGGCTACACCTTC
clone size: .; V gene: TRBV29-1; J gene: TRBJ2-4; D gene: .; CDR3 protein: CSVPWGDIQYF; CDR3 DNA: TGCAGCGTCCCGTGGGGGGACATTCAGTACTTC
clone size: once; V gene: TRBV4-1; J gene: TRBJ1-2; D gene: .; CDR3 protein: CASSPRLSNYGYTF; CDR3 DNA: TGCGCCAGCAGCCCGAGGCTCAGTAACTATGGCTACACCTTC
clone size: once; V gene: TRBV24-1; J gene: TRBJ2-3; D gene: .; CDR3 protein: CATSDLAGLDTQYF; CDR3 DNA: TGTGCCACCAGTGATTTGGCCGGTTTAGATACGCAGTATTTT
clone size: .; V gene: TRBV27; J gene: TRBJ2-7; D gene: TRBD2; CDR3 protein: CASSSLTSGSYEQYF; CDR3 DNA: TGTGCCAGCAGTTCCCTGACTAGCGGCTCCTACGAGCAGTACTTC
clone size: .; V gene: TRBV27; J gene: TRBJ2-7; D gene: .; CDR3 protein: CASSAHSGQISYEQYF; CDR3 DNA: TGTGCCAGCAGTGCCCACTCAGGACAGATCTCCTACGAGCAGTACTTC
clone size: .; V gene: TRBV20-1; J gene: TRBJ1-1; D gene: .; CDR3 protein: CSASLRGTNEAFF; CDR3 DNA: TGCAGTGCTAGTCTTCGGGGGACCAATGAAGCTTTCTTT
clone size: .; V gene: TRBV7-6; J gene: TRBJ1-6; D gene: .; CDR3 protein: CASSQQTGGSSPLHF; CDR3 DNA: TGTGCCAGCAGCCAGCAGACGGGGGGTAGTTCACCCCTCCACTTT
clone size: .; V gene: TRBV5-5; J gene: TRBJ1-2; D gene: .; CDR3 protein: CASSLREGGGNYGYTF; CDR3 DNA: TGTGCCAGCAGCCTCCGGGAGGGTGGGGGCAACTATGGCTACACCTTC
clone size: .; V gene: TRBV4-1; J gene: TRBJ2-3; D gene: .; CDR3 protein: CASSQPGHTQYF; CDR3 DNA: TGCGCCAGCAGCCAACCGGGACACACGCAGTATTTT
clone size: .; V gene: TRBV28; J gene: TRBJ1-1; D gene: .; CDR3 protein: CASISRGTEAFF; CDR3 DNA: TGTGCCAGCATCTCGCGGGGCACTGAAGCTTTCTTT
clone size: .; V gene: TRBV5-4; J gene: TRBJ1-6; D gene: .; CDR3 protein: CASRSGGYNSPLHF; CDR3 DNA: TGTGCCAGCCGCTCGGGGGGCTATAATTCACCCCTCCACTTT
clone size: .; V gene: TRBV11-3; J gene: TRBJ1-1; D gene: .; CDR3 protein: CASSLRTSNTEAFF; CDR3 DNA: TGTGCCAGCAGCTTAAGGACATCGAACACTGAAGCTTTCTTT
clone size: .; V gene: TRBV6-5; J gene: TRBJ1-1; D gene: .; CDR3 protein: CASSYWFGRGLAEAFF; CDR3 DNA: TGTGCCAGCAGTTACTGGTTCGGGAGGGGCCTGGCTGAAGCTTTCTTT
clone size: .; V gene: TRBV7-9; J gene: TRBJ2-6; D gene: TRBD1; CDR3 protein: CASSLLQGVSSGANVLTF; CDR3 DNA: TGTGCCAGCAGCTTACTACAGGGGGTGAGCTCTGGGGCCAACGTCCTGACTTTC
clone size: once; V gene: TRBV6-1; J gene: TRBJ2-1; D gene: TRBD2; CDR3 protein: CASSDPFLAGVLNEQFF; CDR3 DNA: TGTGCCAGCAGTGACCCTTTCCTAGCGGGGGTTTTGAATGAGCAGTTCTTC
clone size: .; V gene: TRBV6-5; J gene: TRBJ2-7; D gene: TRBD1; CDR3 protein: CASSRTGGGYEQYF; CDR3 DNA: TGTGCCAGCAGTCGAACAGGGGGCGGGTACGAGCAGTACTTC
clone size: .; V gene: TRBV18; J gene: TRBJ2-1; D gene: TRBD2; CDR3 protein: CASSLYGLAGEHNEQFF; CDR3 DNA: TGTGCCAGCTCACTTTACGGACTAGCGGGGGAGCACAATGAGCAGTTCTTC
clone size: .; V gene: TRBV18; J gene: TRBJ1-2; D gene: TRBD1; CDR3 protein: CASSRQGVPNYGYTF; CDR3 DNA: TGTGCCAGCTCGCGACAGGGGGTTCCCAACTATGGCTACACCTTC
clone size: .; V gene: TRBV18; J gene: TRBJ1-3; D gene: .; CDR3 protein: CASSPGGQAGNTIYF; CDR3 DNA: TGTGCCAGCTCACCGGGGGGTCAAGCTGGAAACACCATATATTTT
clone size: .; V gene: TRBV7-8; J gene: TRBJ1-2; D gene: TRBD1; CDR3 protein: CASSLSLSTGDYGYTF; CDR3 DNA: TGTGCCAGCAGCTTATCCCTTTCTACAGGGGACTATGGCTACACCTTC
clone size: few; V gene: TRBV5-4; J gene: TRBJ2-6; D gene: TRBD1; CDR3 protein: CASSSGQGGWGGANVLTF; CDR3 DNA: TGTGCCAGCAGCTCGGGACAGGGTGGTTGGGGTGGGGCCAACGTCCTGACTTTC
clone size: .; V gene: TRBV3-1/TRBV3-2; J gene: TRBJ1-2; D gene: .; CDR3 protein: CASSQATGNYGYTF; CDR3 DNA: TGTGCCAGCAGCCAGGCGACAGGAAACTATGGCTACACCTTC
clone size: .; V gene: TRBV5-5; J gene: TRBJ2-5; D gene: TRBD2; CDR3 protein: CASSLKLAGVQETQYF; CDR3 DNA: TGTGCCAGCAGCTTGAAGTTAGCGGGAGTCCAAGAGACCCAGTACTTC
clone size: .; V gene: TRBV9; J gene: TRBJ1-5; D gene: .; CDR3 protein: CASSGGGADQPQHF; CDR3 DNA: TGTGCCAGCAGCGGGGGAGGGGCCGATCAGCCCCAGCATTTT
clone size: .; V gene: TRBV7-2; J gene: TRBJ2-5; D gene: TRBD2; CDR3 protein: CASSLARGGYQETQYF; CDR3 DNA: TGTGCCAGCAGCTTAGCGCGGGGGGGGTACCAAGAGACCCAGTACTTC
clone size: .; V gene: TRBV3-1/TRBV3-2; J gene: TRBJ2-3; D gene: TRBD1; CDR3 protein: CASSQAGTGSTDTQYF; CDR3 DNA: TGTGCCAGCAGCCAAGCCGGGACAGGCTCCACAGATACGCAGTATTTT
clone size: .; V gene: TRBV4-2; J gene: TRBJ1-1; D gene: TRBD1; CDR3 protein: CASSQVEGQGAENTEAFF; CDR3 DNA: TGTGCCAGCAGCCAAGTTGAAGGACAGGGGGCGGAGAACACTGAAGCTTTCTTT
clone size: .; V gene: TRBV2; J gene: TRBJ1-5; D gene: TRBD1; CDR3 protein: CASSGSGTAPYSNQPQHF; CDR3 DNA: TGTGCCAGCAGTGGTTCCGGGACAGCCCCTTATAGCAATCAGCCCCAGCATTTT
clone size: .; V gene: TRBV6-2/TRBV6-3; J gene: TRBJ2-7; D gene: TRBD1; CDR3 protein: CASSASGTGNEQYF; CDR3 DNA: TGTGCCAGCAGTGCCTCCGGGACAGGCAACGAGCAGTACTTC
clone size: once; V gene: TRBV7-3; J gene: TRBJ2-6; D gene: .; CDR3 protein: CASSPTSIGANVLTF; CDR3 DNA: TGTGCCAGCAGCCCCACTAGCATTGGGGCCAACGTCCTGACTTTC
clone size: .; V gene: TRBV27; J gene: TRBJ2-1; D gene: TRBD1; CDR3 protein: CASLGGTGGNEQFF; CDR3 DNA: TGTGCCAGCCTTGGGGGGACAGGCGGCAATGAGCAGTTCTTC
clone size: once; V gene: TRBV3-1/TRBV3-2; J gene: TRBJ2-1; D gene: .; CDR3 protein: CASNGGRGGSNEQFF; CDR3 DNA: TGTGCCAGCAACGGGGGAAGGGGCGGTAGCAATGAGCAGTTCTTC
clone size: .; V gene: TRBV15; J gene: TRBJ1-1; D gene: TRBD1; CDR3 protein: CATSSRDSWAEAFF; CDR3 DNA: TGTGCCACCAGCAGCCGGGACAGCTGGGCTGAAGCTTTCTTT
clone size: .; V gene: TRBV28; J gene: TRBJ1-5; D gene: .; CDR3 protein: CASSGGQPQHF; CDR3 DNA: TGTGCCAGCAGTGGGGGGCAGCCCCAGCATTTT